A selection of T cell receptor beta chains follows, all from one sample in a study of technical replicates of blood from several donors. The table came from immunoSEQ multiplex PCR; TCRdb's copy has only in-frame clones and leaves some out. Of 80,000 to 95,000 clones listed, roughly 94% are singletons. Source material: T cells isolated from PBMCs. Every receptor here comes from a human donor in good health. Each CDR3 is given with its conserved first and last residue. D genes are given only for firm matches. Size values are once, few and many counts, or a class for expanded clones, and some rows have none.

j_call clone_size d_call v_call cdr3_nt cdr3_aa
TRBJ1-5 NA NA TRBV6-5 TGTGCCAGCAGTTACGGGCTCACGAATCAGCCCCAGCATTTT CASSYGLTNQPQHF
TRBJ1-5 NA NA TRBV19 TGTGCCAGTAGTACGAGGGGCAATCAGCCCCAGCATTTT CASSTRGNQPQHF
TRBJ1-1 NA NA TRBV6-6 TGTGCCAGCAGTTATAAAGAGGGGGTGACTGAAGCTTTCTTT CASSYKEGVTEAFF
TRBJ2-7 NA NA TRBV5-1 TGCGCCAGCAGCTTCGGACTGTCCTACGAGCAGTACTTC CASSFGLSYEQYF
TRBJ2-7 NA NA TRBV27 TGTGCCAGCAGTTTGAGGAGTCAGAACACCTATGCTTCCTACGAGCAGTACTTC CASSLRSQNTYASYEQYF
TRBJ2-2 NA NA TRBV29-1 TGCAGCGCAGGGGAGGGGACGAACACCGGGGAGCTGTTTTTT CSAGEGTNTGELFF
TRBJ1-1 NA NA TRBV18 TGTGCCAGCTCACCCTCACAGACCACTGAAGCTTTCTTT CASSPSQTTEAFF
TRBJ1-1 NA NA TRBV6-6 TGTGCCAGCAGTTTGCGAGGCCGGGACACTGAAGCTTTCTTT CASSLRGRDTEAFF
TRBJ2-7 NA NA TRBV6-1 TGTGCCAGCACCGAGGTGGCCTACGAGCAGTACTTC CASTEVAYEQYF
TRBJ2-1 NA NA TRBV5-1 TGCGCCAGCAGCATGACAGCTACTCACTACAATGAGCAGTTCTTC CASSMTATHYNEQFF
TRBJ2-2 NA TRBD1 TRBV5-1 TGCGCCAGCAGCTTAGGGGCGACAGGGGGTTCCGGGGAGCTGTTTTTT CASSLGATGGSGELFF
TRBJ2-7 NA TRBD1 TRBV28 TGTGCCAGCAGTCCATATGACAGGGGTACCTACGAGCAGTACTTC CASSPYDRGTYEQYF
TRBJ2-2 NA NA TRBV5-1 TGCGCCAGCAGCTTGGTCGTAGCGGAGCACACCGGGGAGCTGTTTTTT CASSLVVAEHTGELFF
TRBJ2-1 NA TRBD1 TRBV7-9 TGTGCCAGCAGCCAATACAGGGGGCCCACCAATGAGCAGTTCTTC CASSQYRGPTNEQFF
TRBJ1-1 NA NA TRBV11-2 TGTGCCAGCAGCTTAGCTTATGGTCAGGTGAACACTGAAGCTTTCTTT CASSLAYGQVNTEAFF
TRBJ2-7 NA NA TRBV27 TGTGCCAGCAGTTTATCGCCCGTGAGGGACGAGCAGTACTTC CASSLSPVRDEQYF
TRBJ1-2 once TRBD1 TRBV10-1 TGCGCCAGCAGCAAGGACAGGGGAGCTAACTATGGCTACACCTTC CASSKDRGANYGYTF